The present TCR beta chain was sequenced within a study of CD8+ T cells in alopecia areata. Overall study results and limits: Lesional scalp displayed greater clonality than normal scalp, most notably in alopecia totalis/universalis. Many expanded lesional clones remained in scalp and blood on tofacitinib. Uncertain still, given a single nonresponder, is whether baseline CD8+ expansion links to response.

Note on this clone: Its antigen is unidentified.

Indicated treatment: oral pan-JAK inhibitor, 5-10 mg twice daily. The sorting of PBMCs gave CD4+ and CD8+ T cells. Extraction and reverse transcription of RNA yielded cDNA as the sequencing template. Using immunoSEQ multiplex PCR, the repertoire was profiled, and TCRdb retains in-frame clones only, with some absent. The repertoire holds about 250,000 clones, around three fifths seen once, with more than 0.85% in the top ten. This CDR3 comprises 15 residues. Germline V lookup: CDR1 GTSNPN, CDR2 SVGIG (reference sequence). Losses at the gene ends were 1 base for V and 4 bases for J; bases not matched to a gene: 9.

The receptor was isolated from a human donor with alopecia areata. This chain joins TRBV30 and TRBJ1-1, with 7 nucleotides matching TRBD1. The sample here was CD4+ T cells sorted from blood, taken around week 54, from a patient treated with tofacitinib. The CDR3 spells CAWSGSGQPLTEAFF. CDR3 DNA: TGTGCCTGGAGTGGTTCGGGACAGCCTCTCACTGAAGCTTTCTTT.